These T cell receptor beta chains were read from a single sample in a study of T cell responses to AZD1222 COVID-19 vaccine. TCRdb keeps only in-frame clones here, not all; method: immunoSEQ multiplex PCR. The profile shows tens of thousands of clones, 70% to 85% of them singletons. Sequenced here: peripheral blood, sampled on day 0 of AZD1222 vaccination. The source is an adult in good health. The CDR3 runs from the conserved cysteine through the conserved F or W. D genes are given only for firm matches. Size is omitted from some rows. Given values are once, few, many or a class for expanded clones.

v_call,clone_size,d_call,j_call,cdr3_aa,cdr3_nt
TRBV3-1/TRBV3-2,NA,TRBD1,TRBJ1-2,CASSPTGSGYTF,TGTGCCAGCAGCCCGACAGGGTCTGGCTACACCTTC
TRBV9,NA,NA,TRBJ2-5,CASSVGIRAVQETQYF,TGTGCCAGCAGCGTAGGGATTAGAGCGGTCCAAGAGACCCAGTACTTC
TRBV7-9,NA,NA,TRBJ2-1,CASIRERDEQFF,TGTGCCAGCATAAGGGAGAGGGACGAGCAGTTCTTC
TRBV5-1,NA,NA,TRBJ1-5,CASSLAPGDGNQPQHF,TGCGCCAGCAGCTTGGCTCCTGGGGATGGCAATCAGCCCCAGCATTTT
TRBV11-3,few,TRBD2,TRBJ2-1,CASSQRTSGRYEQFF,TGTGCCAGCAGCCAGCGGACTAGCGGGAGGTATGAGCAGTTCTTC
TRBV7-8,NA,NA,TRBJ2-7,CASGYDEQYF,TGTGCCAGCGGATACGACGAGCAGTACTTC
TRBV3-1/TRBV3-2,NA,NA,TRBJ2-5,CASSQDVSLRTQYF,TGTGCCAGCAGCCAAGACGTTTCGCTTAGGACCCAGTACTTC
TRBV5-6,NA,NA,TRBJ1-3,CASMRGVVIGGNTIYF,TGTGCCAGCATGAGGGGGGTGGTCATCGGAGGAAACACCATATATTTT
TRBV19,NA,TRBD1,TRBJ2-5,CASTTGGQETQYF,TGTGCCAGTACAACAGGGGGCCAAGAGACCCAGTACTTC
TRBV7-2,once,TRBD2,TRBJ2-3,CASSLVAGAATDTQYF,TGTGCCAGCAGCTTAGTAGCGGGAGCGGCCACAGATACGCAGTATTTT
TRBV2,few,NA,TRBJ2-2,CASSESRGDSGELFF,TGTGCCAGCAGTGAAAGCAGGGGGGACTCCGGGGAGCTGTTTTTT
TRBV29-1,NA,NA,TRBJ2-1,CSGGGTADNEQFF,TGCAGCGGGGGAGGGACAGCTGACAATGAGCAGTTCTTC
TRBV7-8,NA,NA,TRBJ1-2,CASSYGLVGYGYTF,TGTGCCAGCAGCTACGGCCTCGTTGGCTATGGCTACACCTTC
TRBV12-3/TRBV12-4,NA,NA,TRBJ2-1,CASSFVLYNEQFF,TGTGCCAGCAGTTTCGTCTTATACAATGAGCAGTTCTTC
TRBV4-2,NA,TRBD1,TRBJ1-4,CASSQVPDRGANEKLFF,TGTGCCAGCAGCCAAGTCCCCGACAGGGGGGCTAATGAAAAACTGTTTTTT
TRBV5-4,NA,NA,TRBJ1-1,CASSLQGRTNTEAFF,TGTGCCAGCAGCTTGCAGGGGAGGACGAACACTGAAGCTTTCTTT
TRBV4-2,few,NA,TRBJ1-4,CASRAGIGGDRSEKLFF,TGTGCCAGCAGGGCCGGGATCGGGGGGGATCGGAGTGAAAAACTGTTTTTT
TRBV12-3/TRBV12-4,NA,NA,TRBJ1-5,CASSLTSWEPQHF,TGTGCCAGCAGCTTAACGTCCTGGGAACCCCAGCATTTT
TRBV28,NA,TRBD2,TRBJ2-1,CASSSLAGAGHNEQFF,TGTGCCAGCAGTTCCCTAGCGGGAGCAGGGCACAATGAGCAGTTCTTC
TRBV6-5,NA,TRBD2,TRBJ2-2,CASSLSLRGGTGELFF,TGTGCCAGCAGTTTGTCGTTGCGGGGGGGCACCGGGGAGCTGTTTTTT
TRBV7-9,NA,NA,TRBJ1-4,CASSLLVNEKLFF,TGTGCCAGCAGCTTATTGGTCAATGAAAAACTGTTTTTT
TRBV19,NA,TRBD2,TRBJ2-7,CASSPGGGWSYEQYF,TGTGCCAGTAGCCCCGGGGGGGGATGGAGCTACGAGCAGTACTTC
TRBV7-2,NA,NA,TRBJ1-6,CASSYLRGPNSPLHF,TGTGCCAGCAGCTACCTCAGGGGACCTAATTCACCCCTCCACTTT
TRBV5-1,NA,TRBD1,TRBJ2-6,CASSRSGTGGPGANVLTF,TGCGCCAGCAGCCGTTCCGGGACAGGGGGACCTGGGGCCAACGTCCTGACTTTC
TRBV15,NA,NA,TRBJ2-3,CATSRGAGTDTQYF,TGTGCCACCAGCCGGGGGGCCGGAACAGATACGCAGTATTTT
TRBV9,NA,TRBD1,TRBJ1-1,CASSLGTGWNTEAFF,TGTGCCAGCAGCCTGGGGACAGGGTGGAACACTGAAGCTTTCTTT
TRBV4-3,NA,TRBD1,TRBJ1-2,CASSPGTGTGHGYTF,TGCGCCAGCAGCCCTGGGACAGGTACAGGCCATGGCTACACCTTC
TRBV4-3,NA,TRBD1,TRBJ2-7,CASSQARDRAYEQYF,TGCGCCAGCAGCCAAGCCCGGGACAGAGCGTACGAGCAGTACTTC
TRBV4-1,NA,NA,TRBJ2-5,CASSHDRETQYF,TGCGCCAGCAGTCATGACAGGGAGACCCAGTACTTC
TRBV19,NA,NA,TRBJ2-5,CATSGSRFQETQYF,TGTGCCACTTCAGGTAGTCGGTTCCAAGAGACCCAGTACTTC
TRBV7-2,NA,TRBD1,TRBJ1-2,CASSQGQGWYGYTF,TGTGCCAGCAGCCAAGGACAGGGTTGGTATGGCTACACCTTC
TRBV7-2,NA,TRBD2,TRBJ2-3,CASSLGLAGLAGDTQYF,TGTGCCAGCAGCTTAGGACTAGCGGGACTTGCGGGAGATACGCAGTATTTT
TRBV10-3,NA,NA,TRBJ2-3,CAISGPFSTDTQYF,TGTGCCATCAGTGGTCCTTTTAGCACAGATACGCAGTATTTT
TRBV7-2,NA,NA,TRBJ1-2,CASSYQEALYGYTF,TGTGCCAGCAGCTACCAGGAAGCCCTCTATGGCTACACCTTC
TRBV6-2/TRBV6-3,NA,TRBD2,TRBJ2-1,CASSQAGGRFSAYNEQFF,TGTGCCAGCAGTCAAGCGGGAGGGCGATTTAGCGCCTACAATGAGCAGTTCTTC
TRBV9,NA,TRBD2,TRBJ2-1,CASSAMTPGLAGEGLYNEQFF,TGTGCCAGCAGCGCGATGACACCGGGACTAGCGGGAGAAGGCCTCTACAATGAGCAGTTCTTC
TRBV2,NA,NA,TRBJ2-2,CASSEGHGDTGELFF,TGTGCCAGCAGTGAGGGACACGGGGACACCGGGGAGCTGTTTTTT
TRBV7-2,NA,NA,TRBJ1-1,CASSPNRTPNTEAFF,TGTGCCAGCAGCCCAAATCGGACGCCGAACACTGAAGCTTTCTTT
TRBV7-2,medium-sized,NA,TRBJ2-2,CASSFGNTGELFF,TGTGCCAGCAGCTTCGGGAACACCGGGGAGCTGTTTTTT
TRBV3-1/TRBV3-2,NA,TRBD2,TRBJ2-1,CASSQPRREIDEQFF,TGTGCCAGCAGCCAGCCCCGGCGGGAGATAGATGAGCAGTTCTTC
TRBV30,NA,NA,TRBJ1-4,CAWSWSGRNEKLFF,TGTGCCTGGAGTTGGTCAGGGCGTAATGAAAAACTGTTTTTT
TRBV14,NA,NA,TRBJ2-3,CASSQVDTQYF,TGTGCCAGCAGCCAAGTAGACACGCAGTATTTT
TRBV3-1/TRBV3-2,NA,NA,TRBJ1-2,CASSQEAVGAKANYGYTF,TGTGCCAGCAGCCAAGAAGCGGTAGGGGCCAAAGCTAACTATGGCTACACCTTC
TRBV7-9,NA,NA,TRBJ2-3,CASSLGVLVGPGTDTQYF,TGTGCCAGCAGCTTAGGAGTTCTCGTGGGGCCGGGCACAGATACGCAGTATTTT
TRBV27,NA,NA,TRBJ1-5,CASSADQGLNQPQHF,TGTGCCAGCAGTGCCGATCAGGGGCTAAATCAGCCCCAGCATTTT
TRBV6-1,NA,NA,TRBJ2-3,CASSEAGPSTDTQYF,TGTGCCAGCAGTGAAGCGGGGCCCAGCACAGATACGCAGTATTTT
TRBV5-1,NA,TRBD1,TRBJ1-1,CASSGTGGTEAFF,TGCGCCAGCAGCGGGACAGGGGGCACTGAAGCTTTCTTT
TRBV7-2,NA,NA,TRBJ2-4,CASSGILAGGNIQYF,TGTGCCAGCAGCGGGATACTAGCCGGCGGAAACATTCAGTACTTC
TRBV5-1,NA,NA,TRBJ2-7,CASSEQDFSYEQYF,TGCGCCAGCAGTGAACAGGACTTCTCCTACGAGCAGTACTTC
TRBV19,NA,NA,TRBJ1-5,CASLRLGTSYSNQPQHF,TGTGCCAGTCTACGATTAGGGACATCTTATAGCAATCAGCCCCAGCATTTT
TRBV4-2,NA,TRBD2,TRBJ2-3,CASSQMPSGEADTQYF,TGTGCCAGCAGCCAAATGCCTAGCGGAGAGGCAGATACGCAGTATTTT
TRBV19,NA,NA,TRBJ2-6,CASSVPGANVLTF,TGTGCCAGTAGTGTCCCTGGGGCCAACGTCCTGACTTTC
TRBV18,NA,TRBD2,TRBJ2-7,CASSPSTSGGSYEQYF,TGTGCCAGCTCACCATCGACTAGCGGGGGCTCCTACGAGCAGTACTTC
TRBV29-1,NA,NA,TRBJ1-1,CSEGGLMNTEAFF,TGCAGCGAGGGAGGCCTCATGAACACTGAAGCTTTCTTT